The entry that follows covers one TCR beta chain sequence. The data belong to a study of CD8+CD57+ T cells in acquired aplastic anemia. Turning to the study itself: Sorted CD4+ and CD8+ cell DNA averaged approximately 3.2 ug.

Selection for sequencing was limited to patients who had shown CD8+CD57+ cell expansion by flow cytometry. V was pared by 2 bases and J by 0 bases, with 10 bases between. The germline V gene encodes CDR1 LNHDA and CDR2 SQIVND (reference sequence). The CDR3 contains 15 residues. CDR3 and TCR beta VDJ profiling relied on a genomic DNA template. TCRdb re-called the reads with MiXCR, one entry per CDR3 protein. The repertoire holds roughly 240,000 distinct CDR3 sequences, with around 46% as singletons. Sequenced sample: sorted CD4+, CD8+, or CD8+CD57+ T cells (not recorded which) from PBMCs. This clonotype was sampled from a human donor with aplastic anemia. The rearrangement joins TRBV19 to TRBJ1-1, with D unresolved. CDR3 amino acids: CASSIFGTLNTEAFF. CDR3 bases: TGTGCCAGTAGTATATTTGGCACCCTGAACACTGAAGCTTTCTTT.